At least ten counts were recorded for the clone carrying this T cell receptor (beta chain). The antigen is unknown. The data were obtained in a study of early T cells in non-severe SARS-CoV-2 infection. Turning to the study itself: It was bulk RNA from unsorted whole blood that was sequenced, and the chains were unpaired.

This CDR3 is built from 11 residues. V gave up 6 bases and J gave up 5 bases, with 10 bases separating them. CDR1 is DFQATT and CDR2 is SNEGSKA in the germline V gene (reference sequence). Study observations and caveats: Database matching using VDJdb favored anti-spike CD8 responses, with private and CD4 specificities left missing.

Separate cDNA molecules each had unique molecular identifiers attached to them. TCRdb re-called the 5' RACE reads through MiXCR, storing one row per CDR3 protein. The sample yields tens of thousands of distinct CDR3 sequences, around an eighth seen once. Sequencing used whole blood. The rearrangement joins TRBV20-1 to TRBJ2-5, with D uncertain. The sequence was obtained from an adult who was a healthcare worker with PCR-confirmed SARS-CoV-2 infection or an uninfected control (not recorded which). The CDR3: CSAKKSETQYF. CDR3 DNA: TGCAGTGCCAAAAAGAGTGAGACCCAGTACTTC.